This T cell receptor (beta chain) was found in a study of Ad26.COV2.S vaccination and SARS-CoV-2 variants. Treatment given: 19 received Ad26.COV2.S at low or high dose, single or two shots; about 5 received placebo; per-sample allocation not given. Specimens were obtained on day 63 following the first vaccine or placebo injection. An adult of 18-55 years in Boston served as donor. The CDR3 is made up of 14 amino acids. Trimming pared 0 bases from V and 3 bases from J, leaving 8 bases between. The germline gives CDR1 MNHEY, CDR2 SVGAGI. Method: immunoSEQ multiplex PCR; TCRdb's copy keeps in-frame clones and lacks some. The sample contains about 680,000 clones, 80% to 90% of which appear only once. Study-level results: The study found higher spike-specific TCR breadth in vaccine than placebo recipients. Vaccinees and placebo recipients showed similar non-spike TCR breadth.

This clone has just one count. The antigen is not known. The chain has TRBV6-5 and TRBJ1-1, with D unclear. Specimen: peripheral blood, collected in a trial of Ad26.COV2.S vaccine versus placebo. This TCR was sampled from a person aged 18-65 years who received the Ad26.COV2.S COVID-19 vaccine or a placebo. This CDR3 reads CASSYSEGYTEAFF. The CDR3 nucleotides are TGTGCCAGCAGTTACTCTGAGGGTTACACTGAAGCTTTCTTT.